The text below deals with one T cell receptor beta chain. The data were taken from a study of T cell changes during pregnancy in multiple sclerosis. The CDR3 is 15 amino acids. V shed 2 bases and J 8 bases; nucleotides not matched to a gene: 12. Germline CDR1 and CDR2: SGHDT and YYEEEE. Clones were sequenced by immunoSEQ multiplex PCR, and TCRdb holds only the in-frame ones, with some missing. The repertoire holds around 69,000 clones, with approximately 91% as singletons. The chain couples TRBV5-6 to TRBJ1-1; 7 nucleotides match TRBD1. Sequenced here: peripheral blood, sampled in the third trimester of pregnancy. The receptor was derived from a female donor with multiple sclerosis, enrolled in a pregnancy study. This CDR3 is CASSFQPLHRGEAFF. The CDR3 nucleotides are TGTGCCAGCAGCTTTCAACCCCTACACAGGGGAGAAGCTTTCTTT.